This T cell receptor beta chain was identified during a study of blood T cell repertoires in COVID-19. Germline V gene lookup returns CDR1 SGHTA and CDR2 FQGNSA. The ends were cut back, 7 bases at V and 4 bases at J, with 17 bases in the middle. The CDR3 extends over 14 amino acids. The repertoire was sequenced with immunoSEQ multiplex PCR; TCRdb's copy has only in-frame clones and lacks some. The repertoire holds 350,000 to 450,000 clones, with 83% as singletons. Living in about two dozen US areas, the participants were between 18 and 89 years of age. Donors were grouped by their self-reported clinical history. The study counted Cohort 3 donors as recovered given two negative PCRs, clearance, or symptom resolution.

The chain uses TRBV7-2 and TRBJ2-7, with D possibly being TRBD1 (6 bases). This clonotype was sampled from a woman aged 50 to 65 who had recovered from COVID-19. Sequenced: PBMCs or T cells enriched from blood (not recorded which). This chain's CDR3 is CASTSGTGKYEQYF. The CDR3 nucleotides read TGTGCCAGCACCTCCGGCACAGGGAAGTACGAGCAGTACTTC.